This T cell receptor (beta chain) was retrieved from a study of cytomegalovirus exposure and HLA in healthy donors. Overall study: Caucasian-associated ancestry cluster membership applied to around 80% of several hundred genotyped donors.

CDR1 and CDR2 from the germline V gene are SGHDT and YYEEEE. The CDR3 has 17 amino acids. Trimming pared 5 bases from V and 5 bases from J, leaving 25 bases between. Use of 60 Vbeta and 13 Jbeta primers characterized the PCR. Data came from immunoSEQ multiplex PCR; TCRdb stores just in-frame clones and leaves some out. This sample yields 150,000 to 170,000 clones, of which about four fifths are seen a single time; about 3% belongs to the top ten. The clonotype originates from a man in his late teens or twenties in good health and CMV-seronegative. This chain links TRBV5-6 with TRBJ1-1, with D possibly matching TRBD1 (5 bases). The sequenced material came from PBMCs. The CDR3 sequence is CASRRIPTEGGDTEAFF. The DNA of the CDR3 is TGTGCCAGCAGAAGGATCCCGACGGAAGGAGGGGATACTGAAGCTTTCTTT.